This T cell receptor beta chain was identified in a study of T cell responses to AZD1222 COVID-19 vaccine. Looking at the study overall: Some second doses came at about 4 weeks and others at about 12 weeks; these were pooled.

Study observations and caveats: The peak T cell response came first, and repertoires were sampled only after it. There were vaccine-associated CD4 TCRs across spike, dominant at 160-218 and 743-854.

In regard to this clone: What it recognizes is unknown.

Clones were sequenced by immunoSEQ multiplex PCR, and TCRdb holds only the in-frame ones, with some missing. In the table there are tens of thousands of clones, under 95% of which are singletons. This CDR3 contains 18 residues. The V end lost 4 bases, the J end lost 1 base, and 20 bases lay between the germline ends. Germline V CDR1 and CDR2: SGHRS, YFSETQ. The TCR comes from an adult in good health. Material: peripheral blood, obtained on day 0 of AZD1222 vaccination. The chain has TRBV5-1 and TRBJ2-2; TRBD2 is a possible D gene (6 bases). The DNA for the CDR3 is TGCGCCAGCAGCGCCCCCACGGGGGTAGCGCTGAACACCGGGGAGCTGTTTTTT. Its protein product is CASSAPTGVALNTGELFF.